The next 9 T cell receptor beta chains were all read from a single sample in a study of blood T cell repertoires in COVID-19 (dated by TCRdb to 2018 to 2020). The library was generated by the immunoSEQ multiplex PCR assay. Imported from immuneACCESS, the table was reduced by TCRdb to in-frame sequences with V and J called. These copies leave out some clones; in studies compared against another copy, an unresolved V gene accounts for under half, and the cause of the remainder is not known. Here the sample has roughly 250,000 clones; approximately 83% occur a single time. The ten largest clones take up 2.5% to 3.5% of the sample. What was sequenced was PBMCs or T cells enriched from blood (not recorded which). These receptors all stem from a woman between 40 and 50 years old with acute COVID-19.

This clone showed up just a few times. The CDR3 is CASSLRGLQTYEQYF. The CDR3 coding sequence is TGTGCCAGCAGCCTCAGGGGACTACAAACCTACGAGCAGTACTTC. The genes are TRBV3-1 (or the pseudogene TRBV3-2) and TRBJ2-7; TRBD2 is a possible D gene (7 bases). The germline CDR1 and CDR2 sequences are LGHDT and YNNKEL (reference sequence). V dropped 4 bases and J dropped 2 bases, with 15 bases sitting between them. This CDR3 has 15 residues.

V and J are TRBV9 and TRBJ1-6, with D possibly matching TRBD1 (5 bases). The germline CDR1 and CDR2 sequences are SGDLS and YYNGEE. The CDR3 has 14 amino acids. With 2 bases removed from V and 9 bases from J, the gap between germline ends came to 12 bases. The CDR3 loop reads CASSVSQGSSPLHF. DNA for the CDR3: TGTGCCAGCAGCGTTAGCCAGGGATCTTCACCCCTCCACTTT.

This clone has more than one count but fewer than ten. The CDR3 reads CASSHRQGPYGYTF. The CDR3 DNA follows: TGTGCCAGCAGCCATCGACAGGGCCCCTATGGCTACACCTTC. This chain uses TRBV3-1 (or the pseudogene TRBV3-2) with TRBJ1-2; 7 bases are shared with TRBD1. In germline, CDR1 is LGHDT, CDR2 YNNKEL (reference sequence). V dropped 3 bases and J dropped 4; count of bases not matched to a gene: 5. The CDR3 has 14 amino acids.

This clone was picked up a small number of times. This rearrangement joins TRBV19 to TRBJ2-1; weak D call: TRBD2 (6 bases). With 0 bases removed from V and 4 bases from J, the gap between germline ends came to 13 bases. The CDR3 has 16 amino acids. Germline CDR1 reads LNHDA; CDR2 reads SQIVND (reference sequence). The CDR3 region is CASSIDRGEVYNEQFF. DNA of the CDR3: TGTGCCAGTAGTATAGATCGCGGGGAGGTTTACAATGAGCAGTTCTTC.

In the case of this clone: One base away lies a much larger clone, so this may be a sequencing read error. The chain is built from TRBV15 and TRBJ1-1, with D unresolved. CDR3 length equals 14 residues. CDR1 and CDR2 from the germline V gene are LNHNV and YYDKDF (reference sequence). Trimming shortened V by 0 bases and J by 1 base, and 6 bases separated the two germline ends. This CDR3 is CATSRDPGNTEAFF. The CDR3 coding sequence is TGTGCCACCAGCAGAGACCCAGGGAACACTGAAGCTTTCTTT.

This clone was seen more than once but under ten times. The gene calls are TRBV13 and TRBJ2-1; 7 nucleotides match TRBD2. The CDR3 covers 13 residues. Germline-derived CDR1 and CDR2 are PRHDT and FYEKMQ (reference sequence). The V segment lost 5 bases and the J segment 12 bases; nucleotides outside the gene matches: 10. The CDR3 here is CASSKGYSGMQFF. The CDR3 DNA reads TGTGCCAGCAGCAAAGGGTACAGCGGGATGCAGTTCTTC.

This clone has more than one count but fewer than ten. This chain links TRBV19 with TRBJ1-1; 8 nucleotides align to TRBD1. With 4 bases clipped from V and 4 bases from J, the junction kept 5 bases outside the gene matches. Germline loops: CDR1 LNHDA, CDR2 SQIVND (reference sequence). The CDR3 covers 14 residues. The CDR3 protein is CASSTKTGATEAFF. In nucleotides, the CDR3 is TGTGCCAGTAGTACAAAGACAGGGGCCACTGAAGCTTTCTTT. Together with reference TRBV19 and TRBJ1-1, the CDR3 gives the full variable domain: DGGITQSPKYLFRKEGQNVTLSCEQNLNHDAMYWYRQDPGQGLRLIYYSQIVNDFQKGDIAEGYSVSREKKESFPLTVTSAQKNPTAFYLCASSTKTGATEAFFGQGTRLTVV.

The V call is TRBV5-8, the J call TRBJ2-1; the D is unclear. Germline V lookup: CDR1 SGHTS, CDR2 YDEGEE. The CDR3 length is 14 residues. Trimming left V 2 bases short and J 0 bases short, with 6 bases between. CDR3 in amino acids: CASSFQSSYNEQFF. CDR3 nucleotides: TGTGCCAGCAGCTTCCAGTCCTCCTACAATGAGCAGTTCTTC.

This chain uses TRBV5-1 with TRBJ1-4, with a possible D match to TRBD1 (6 bases). The CDR3 totals 15 residues. Germline loops: CDR1 SGHRS, CDR2 YFSETQ. The V end lost 4 bases, the J end lost 6 bases, and 16 bases lay between the germline ends. CDR3 sequence reads: CASSNYRDKDEKLFF. CDR3 sequence (DNA): TGCGCCAGCAGCAACTACCGGGACAAAGATGAAAAACTGTTTTTT.